These 3 T cell receptor beta chains were sequenced from one sample in a study of T cells after yellow fever vaccination. TCRdb re-called the 5' RACE reads through MiXCR, storing one row per CDR3 protein. In the table there are a few hundred thousand distinct CDR3 sequences, 8.7% of which are singletons. This material consisted of CD4+ T cells sorted from PBMCs, taken 5 days after the yellow fever booster vaccination. Every receptor here comes from a man between 18 and 35 years old who received the YFV17D yellow fever vaccine.

DNA of the CDR3: TGTGCCATCAGACACCCAACCGGGACTAGCTTTGATGAGCAGTTCTTC. Its translation: CAIRHPTGTSFDEQFF. This chain joins TRBV10-3 and TRBJ2-1, with 9 nucleotides matching TRBD2. Germline V gene sequence: CDR1 ENHRY, CDR2 SYGVKD. The CDR3 is 16 residues long. Trimming at V came to 6 bases and at J to 8 bases, leaving 14 bases not matched to a gene.

V usage is TRBV9 and J usage is TRBJ2-3; D ambiguous. V was shortened by 0 bases and J by 2 bases, with 7 bases between the two germline ends. CDR1 and CDR2 from the germline V gene are SGDLS and YYNGEE. The CDR3 sequence is 14 residues long. The CDR3 spells CASSVGRNTDTQYF. The CDR3, as DNA: TGTGCCAGCAGCGTAGGCCGCAACACAGATACGCAGTATTTT.

The gene calls are TRBV7-9 and TRBJ1-3, with unresolved D. CDR1 is SEHNR, CDR2 FQNEAQ, per germline (reference sequence). V shed 1 base and J shed 2 bases, with 9 bases lying between them. The CDR3 runs to 15 residues. The CDR3 is CASSLVMGTGNTIYF. The CDR3 DNA is TGTGCCAGCAGCTTAGTAATGGGGACTGGAAACACCATATATTTT.